This TCR beta chain was obtained from a study of neurological immune-mediated disorders. At least ten counts were recorded for this clonotype. Its antigen remains unknown. Germline V CDR1 and CDR2: LGHDT, YNNKEL (reference sequence). The CDR3 has 14 amino acids. J lost 7 bases, V lost 3 bases, and 5 bases had no gene match. Study-level results: None of the CDR3 amino acid sequences of expanded clones recurred across subjects, suggesting private repertoires in all groups. Phylogenetic grouping assigned the repertoires of 18 of 34 multiple sclerosis patients to a single related-CDR3 cluster, representing a possible signature.

The authors made cDNA by 5'RACE with 10-nucleotide random UMIs. TCRdb used MiXCR to reprocess the 5' RACE reads, holding one entry per CDR3 protein. The table shows approximately 52,000 distinct CDR3 sequences, with over 3% occurring only once. The source of this sequence is a man aged 40-50 years with multiple sclerosis. This sequence joins TRBV3-1 and TRBJ1-4; 7 nucleotides match TRBD1. Sequenced: PBMCs. CDR3 sequence reads: CASSQTGSSEKLFF. The DNA for the CDR3 is TGTGCCAGCAGCCAGACAGGGTCGAGTGAAAAACTGTTTTTT.